The T cell receptor beta chain described here comes from a study of naive and memory T cell subsets. Whole-study results and caveats: A few larger clonotypes appeared in naive repertoires, especially CD8, possibly memory cells re-expressing CD45RA. Diversity fell and Gini index rose from naive through CM, EM, EMRA.

The CDR3 runs 17 residues. Trimming took 1 base from V and 2 from J; bases not matched to a gene: 9. Germline CDR1 is SGHAT and CDR2 is FQDESV (reference sequence). Two oligonucleotides, mixed equimolar, formed the beta constant-region primer covering TRBC1 and TRBC2. Four rounds of PCR amplified the ligated cDNA using nested alpha and beta constant-region primers plus SP2. TCRdb passed the UMI-ligation and nested PCR reads through MiXCR, listing each CDR3 protein once. The table has roughly 99,000 distinct CDR3 sequences, around 11% seen once. For this clonotype: Its antigen is not identified.

The gene calls are TRBV11-1 and TRBJ2-7, with 9 positions matching TRBD1. Material for sequencing was naive CD4+ T cells from blood. The TCR comes from a human donor in good health. CDR3 protein: CASSLGGPGQGTYEQYF. The CDR3 DNA follows: TGTGCCAGCAGCTTAGGGGGCCCGGGACAGGGCACCTACGAGCAGTACTTC.